The present T cell receptor (beta chain) was sequenced within a study of cytomegalovirus exposure and HLA in healthy donors. Background on the study: For the approximately 360 genotyped donors, 75% to 90% fell within the Caucasian-associated ancestry cluster. Study conclusions and caveats: Upon later analysis, HLA-associated TCR beta chains proved more clonally expanded than other, equally common chains. The authors confirmed in vitro that three CMV-associated chains were specific for CMV antigens. Roughly uniform depth of sequencing across donors was assumed in presence/absence analyses.

To note about this clone: Its antigen is unknown.

Primers: 60 Vbeta forward and 13 Jbeta reverse. TCRdb's copy holds only in-frame clones and misses some; the assay was immunoSEQ multiplex PCR. Seen here are tens of thousands of clones, over 75% observed once, and the top ten hold approximately 5.7%. The CDR3 has 13 amino acids. Trimming cost V 5 bases and J 5 bases; bases outside gene matches: 4. CDR1 is SEHNR and CDR2 is FQNEAQ in the germline V gene (reference sequence). The TCR sequence derives from a female donor in good health and CMV-seronegative. This sequence joins TRBV7-9 and TRBJ2-7, with 9 bases fitting TRBD1. The sample was PBMCs. In nucleotides, the CDR3 is TGTGCCAGCAGCCCGGACAGGGGCCACGAGCAGTACTTC. Amino acid sequence: CASSPDRGHEQYF.